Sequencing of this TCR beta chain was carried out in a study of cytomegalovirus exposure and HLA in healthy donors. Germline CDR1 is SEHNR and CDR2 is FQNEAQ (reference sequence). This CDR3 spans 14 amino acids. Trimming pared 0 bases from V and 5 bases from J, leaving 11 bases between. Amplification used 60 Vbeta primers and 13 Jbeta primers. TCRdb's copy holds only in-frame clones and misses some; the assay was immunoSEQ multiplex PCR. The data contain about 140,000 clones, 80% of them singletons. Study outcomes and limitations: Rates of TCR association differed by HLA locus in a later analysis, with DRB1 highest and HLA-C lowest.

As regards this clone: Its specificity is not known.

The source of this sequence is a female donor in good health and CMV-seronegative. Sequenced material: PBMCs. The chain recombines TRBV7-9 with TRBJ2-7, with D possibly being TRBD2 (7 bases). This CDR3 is CASSLAGAGDEQYF. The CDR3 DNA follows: TGTGCCAGCAGCTTAGCGGGGGCGGGAGACGAGCAGTACTTC.